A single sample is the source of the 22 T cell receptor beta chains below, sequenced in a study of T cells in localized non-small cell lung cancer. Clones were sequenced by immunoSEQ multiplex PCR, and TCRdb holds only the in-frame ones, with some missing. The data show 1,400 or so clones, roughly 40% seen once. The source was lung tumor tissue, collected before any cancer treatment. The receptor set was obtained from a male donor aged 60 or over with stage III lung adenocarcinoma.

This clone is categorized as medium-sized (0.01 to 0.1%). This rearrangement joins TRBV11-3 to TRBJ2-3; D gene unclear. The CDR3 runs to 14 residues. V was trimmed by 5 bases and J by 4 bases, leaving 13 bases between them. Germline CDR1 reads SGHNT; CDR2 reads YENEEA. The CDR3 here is CASSPWTQPDTQYF. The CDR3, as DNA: TGTGCCAGCAGCCCGTGGACCCAACCAGATACGCAGTATTTT.

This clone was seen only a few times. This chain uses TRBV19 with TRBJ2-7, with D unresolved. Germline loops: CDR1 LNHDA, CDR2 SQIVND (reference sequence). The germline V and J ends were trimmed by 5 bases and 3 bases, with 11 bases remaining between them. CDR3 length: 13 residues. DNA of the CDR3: TGTGCCAGTAGTCCGCCCCCGGGCTACGAGCAGTACTTC. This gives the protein CASSPPPGYEQYF.

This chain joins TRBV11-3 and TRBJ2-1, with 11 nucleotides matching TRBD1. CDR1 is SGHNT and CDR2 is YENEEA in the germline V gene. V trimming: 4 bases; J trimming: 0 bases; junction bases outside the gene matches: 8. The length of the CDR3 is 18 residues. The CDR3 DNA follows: TGTGCCAGCAGCTGGGGGACAGGGGGATTGAGCTCCTACAATGAGCAGTTCTTC. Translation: CASSWGTGGLSSYNEQFF.

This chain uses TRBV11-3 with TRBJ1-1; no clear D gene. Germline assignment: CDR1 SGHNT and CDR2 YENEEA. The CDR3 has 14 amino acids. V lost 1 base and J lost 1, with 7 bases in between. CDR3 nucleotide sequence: TGTGCCAGCAGCTTAGTCGGCCCGAACACTGAAGCTTTCTTT. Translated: CASSLVGPNTEAFF.

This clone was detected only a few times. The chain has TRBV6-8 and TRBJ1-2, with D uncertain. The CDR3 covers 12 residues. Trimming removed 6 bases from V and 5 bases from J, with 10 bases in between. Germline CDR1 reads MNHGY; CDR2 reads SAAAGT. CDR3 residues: CASSLLGYGYTF. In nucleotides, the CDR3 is TGTGCCAGCAGCCTCCTGGGATATGGCTACACCTTC.

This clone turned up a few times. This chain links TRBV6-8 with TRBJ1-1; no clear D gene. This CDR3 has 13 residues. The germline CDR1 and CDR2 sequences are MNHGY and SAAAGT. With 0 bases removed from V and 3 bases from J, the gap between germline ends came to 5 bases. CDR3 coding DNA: TGTGCCAGCAGTTACTCCCTCGACACTGAAGCTTTCTTT. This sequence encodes CASSYSLDTEAFF.

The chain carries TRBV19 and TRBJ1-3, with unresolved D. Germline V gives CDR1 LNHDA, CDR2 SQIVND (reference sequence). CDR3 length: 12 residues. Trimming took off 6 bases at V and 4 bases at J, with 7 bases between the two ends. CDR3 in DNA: TGTGCCAGTAGGCTCAGAGGAAACACCATATATTTT. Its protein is CASRLRGNTIYF. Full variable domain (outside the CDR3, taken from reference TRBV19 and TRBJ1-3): DGGITQSPKYLFRKEGQNVTLSCEQNLNHDAMYWYRQDPGQGLRLIYYSQIVNDFQKGDIAEGYSVSREKKESFPLTVTSAQKNPTAFYLCASRLRGNTIYFGEGSWLTVV.

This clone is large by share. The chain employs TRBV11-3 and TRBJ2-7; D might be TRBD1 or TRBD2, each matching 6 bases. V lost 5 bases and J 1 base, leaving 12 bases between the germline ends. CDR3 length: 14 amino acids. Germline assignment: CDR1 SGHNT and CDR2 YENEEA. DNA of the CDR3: TGTGCCAGCAGCCCTGGAGGGGGGTCCTACGAGCAGTACTTC. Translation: CASSPGGGSYEQYF.

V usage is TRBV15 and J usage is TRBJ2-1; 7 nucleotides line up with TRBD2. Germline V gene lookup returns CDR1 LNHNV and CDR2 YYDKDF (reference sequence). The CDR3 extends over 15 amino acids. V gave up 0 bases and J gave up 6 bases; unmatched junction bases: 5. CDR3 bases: TGTGCCACCAGCAGAGAACTCGGCGGGGGCAATGAGCAGTTCTTC. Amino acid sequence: CATSRELGGGNEQFF. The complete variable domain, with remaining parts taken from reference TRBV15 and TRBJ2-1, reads DAMVIQNPRYQVTQFGKPVTLSCSQTLNHNVMYWYQQKSSQAPKLLFHYYDKDFNNEADTPDNFQSRRPNTSFCFLDIRSPGLGDTAMYLCATSRELGGGNEQFFGPGTRLTVL.

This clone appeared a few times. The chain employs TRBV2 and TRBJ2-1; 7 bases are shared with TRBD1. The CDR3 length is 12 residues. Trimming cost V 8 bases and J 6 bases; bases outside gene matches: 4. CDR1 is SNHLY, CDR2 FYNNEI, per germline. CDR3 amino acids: CASRRDSNEQFF. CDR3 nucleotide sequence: TGTGCCAGCCGCCGGGACAGCAATGAGCAGTTCTTC.

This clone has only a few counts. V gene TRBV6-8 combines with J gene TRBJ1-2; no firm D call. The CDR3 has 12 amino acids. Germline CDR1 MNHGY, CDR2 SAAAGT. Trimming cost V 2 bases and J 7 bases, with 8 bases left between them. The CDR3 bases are TGTGCCAGCAGTTACGAAGGCATTGGCTACACCTTC. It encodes CASSYEGIGYTF.

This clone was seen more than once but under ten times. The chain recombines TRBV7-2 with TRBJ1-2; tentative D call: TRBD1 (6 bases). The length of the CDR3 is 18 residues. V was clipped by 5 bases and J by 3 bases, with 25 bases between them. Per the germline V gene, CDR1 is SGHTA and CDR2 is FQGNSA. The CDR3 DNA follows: TGTGCCAGCAGCCCTTTAGCCAGGAGGGGGATTATTGACTATGGCTACACCTTC. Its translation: CASSPLARRGIIDYGYTF.

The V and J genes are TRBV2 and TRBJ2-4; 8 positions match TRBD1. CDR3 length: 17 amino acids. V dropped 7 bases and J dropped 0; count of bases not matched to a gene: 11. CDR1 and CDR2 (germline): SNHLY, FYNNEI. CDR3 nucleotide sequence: TGTGCCAGCACAGGGACAGGAGGCCTTCTAGCCAAAAACATTCAGTACTTC. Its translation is CASTGTGGLLAKNIQYF.

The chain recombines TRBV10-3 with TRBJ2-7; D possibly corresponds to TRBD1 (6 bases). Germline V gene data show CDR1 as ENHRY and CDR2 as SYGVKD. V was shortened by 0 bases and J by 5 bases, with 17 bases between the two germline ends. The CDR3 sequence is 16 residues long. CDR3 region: CAISESRETGYDEQYF. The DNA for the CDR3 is TGTGCCATCAGTGAGTCCAGGGAAACAGGGTACGACGAGCAGTACTTC.

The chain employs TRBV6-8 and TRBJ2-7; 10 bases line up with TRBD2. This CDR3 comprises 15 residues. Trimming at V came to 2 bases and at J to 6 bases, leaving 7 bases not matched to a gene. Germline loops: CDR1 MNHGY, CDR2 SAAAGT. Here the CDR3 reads CASSYMSSGRSEQYF. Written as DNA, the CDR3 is TGTGCCAGCAGTTACATGTCTAGCGGGAGATCCGAGCAGTACTTC.

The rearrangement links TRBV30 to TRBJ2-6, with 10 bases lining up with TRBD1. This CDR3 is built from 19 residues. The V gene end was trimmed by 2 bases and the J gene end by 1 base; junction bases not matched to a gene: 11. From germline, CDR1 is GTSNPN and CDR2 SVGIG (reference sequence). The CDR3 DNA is TGTGCCTGGAGTCCGGACAGGGGGTACATCCCTTCTGGGGCCAACGTCCTGACTTTC. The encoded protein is CAWSPDRGYIPSGANVLTF.

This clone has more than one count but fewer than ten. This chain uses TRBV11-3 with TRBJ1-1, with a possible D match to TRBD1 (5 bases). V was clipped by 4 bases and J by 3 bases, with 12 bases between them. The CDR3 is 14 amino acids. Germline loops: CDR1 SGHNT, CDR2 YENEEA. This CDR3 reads CASSWRLGDTEAFF. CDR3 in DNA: TGTGCCAGCAGCTGGCGCTTAGGGGACACTGAAGCTTTCTTT.

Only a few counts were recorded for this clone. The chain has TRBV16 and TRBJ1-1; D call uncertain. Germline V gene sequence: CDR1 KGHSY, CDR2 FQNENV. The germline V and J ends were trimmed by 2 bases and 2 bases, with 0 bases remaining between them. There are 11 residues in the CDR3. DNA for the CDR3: TGTGCCAGCAGCCAAAACACTGAAGCTTTCTTT. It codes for CASSQNTEAFF.

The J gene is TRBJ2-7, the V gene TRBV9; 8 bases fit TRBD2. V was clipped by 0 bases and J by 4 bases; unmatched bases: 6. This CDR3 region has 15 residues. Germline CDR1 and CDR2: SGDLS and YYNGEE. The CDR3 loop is CASSVAGGAFYEQYF. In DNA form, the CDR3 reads TGTGCCAGCAGCGTAGCCGGGGGGGCCTTTTACGAGCAGTACTTC.

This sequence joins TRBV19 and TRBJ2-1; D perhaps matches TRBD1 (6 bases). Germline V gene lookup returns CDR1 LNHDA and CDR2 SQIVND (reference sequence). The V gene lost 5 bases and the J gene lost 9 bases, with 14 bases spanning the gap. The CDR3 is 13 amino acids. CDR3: CASSDTGPGEQFF. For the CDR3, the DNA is TGTGCCAGTAGTGATACAGGGCCTGGTGAGCAGTTCTTC.

DNA for the CDR3: TGTGCCACCAGCAAAGACAGGGGGGTATTGACTGAGCAGTTCTTC. Amino acid sequence: CATSKDRGVLTEQFF. The chain uses TRBV15 and TRBJ2-1; 9 nucleotides match TRBD1. Trimming took 4 bases from V and 9 from J; bases not matched to a gene: 10. Germline CDR1 is LNHNV and CDR2 is YYDKDF (reference sequence). The CDR3 spans 15 residues.

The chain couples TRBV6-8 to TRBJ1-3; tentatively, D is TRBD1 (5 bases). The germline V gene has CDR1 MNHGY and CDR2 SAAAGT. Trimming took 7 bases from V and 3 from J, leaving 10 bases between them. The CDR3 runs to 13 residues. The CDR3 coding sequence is TGTGCCAGCATCAGGGTGGGTGGAAACACCATATATTTT. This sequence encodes CASIRVGGNTIYF.